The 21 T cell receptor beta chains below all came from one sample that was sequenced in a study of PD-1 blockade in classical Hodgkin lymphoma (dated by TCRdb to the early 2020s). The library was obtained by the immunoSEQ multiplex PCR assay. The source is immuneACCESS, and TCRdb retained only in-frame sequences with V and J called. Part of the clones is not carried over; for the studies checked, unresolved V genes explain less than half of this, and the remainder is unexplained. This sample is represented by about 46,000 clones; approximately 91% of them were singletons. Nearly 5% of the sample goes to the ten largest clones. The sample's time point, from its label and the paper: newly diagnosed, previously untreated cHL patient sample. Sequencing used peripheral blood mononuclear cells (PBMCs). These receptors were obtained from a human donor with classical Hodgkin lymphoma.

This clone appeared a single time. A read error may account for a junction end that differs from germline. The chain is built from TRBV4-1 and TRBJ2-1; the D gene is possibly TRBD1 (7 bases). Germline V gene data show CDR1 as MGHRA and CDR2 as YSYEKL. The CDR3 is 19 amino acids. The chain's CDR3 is CASSQAGPRTGRGETSRLF. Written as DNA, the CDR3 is TGCGCCAGCAGCCAAGCGGGCCCCCGGACAGGACGAGGTGAAACTAGCCGGCTCTTC.

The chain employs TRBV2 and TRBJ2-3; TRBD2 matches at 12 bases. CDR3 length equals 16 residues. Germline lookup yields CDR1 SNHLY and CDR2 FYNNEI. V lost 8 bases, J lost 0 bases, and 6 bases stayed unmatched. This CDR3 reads CASAGTSGHSTDTQYF. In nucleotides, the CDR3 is TGTGCCAGCGCTGGGACTAGCGGGCATAGCACAGATACGCAGTATTTT. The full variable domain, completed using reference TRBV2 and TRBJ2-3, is EPEVTQTPSHQVTQMGQEVILRCVPISNHLYFYWYRQILGQKVEFLVSFYNNEISEKSEIFDDQFSVERPDGSNFTLKIRSTKLEDSAMYFCASAGTSGHSTDTQYFGPGTRLTVL.

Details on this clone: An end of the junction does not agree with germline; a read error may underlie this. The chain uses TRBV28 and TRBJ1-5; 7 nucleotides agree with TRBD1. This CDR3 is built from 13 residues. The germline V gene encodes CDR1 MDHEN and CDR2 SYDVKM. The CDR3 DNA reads TGTGCCAGCAGTTTATATCCGGGACAGCGACCAGTCTTT. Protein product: CASSLYPGQRPVF.

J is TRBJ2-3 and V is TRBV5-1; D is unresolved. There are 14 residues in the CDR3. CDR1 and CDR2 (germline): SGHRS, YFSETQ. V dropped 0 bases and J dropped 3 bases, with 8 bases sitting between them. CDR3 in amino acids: CASSLAVGTDTQYF. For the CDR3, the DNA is TGCGCCAGCAGCTTGGCGGTCGGGACAGATACGCAGTATTTT.

In DNA form, the CDR3 reads TGTGCCATCAGTGAGCCCCGCGGGCTAGCGGGAGGAGGGACAGATACGCAGTATTTT. This gives the protein CAISEPRGLAGGGTDTQYF. The chain carries TRBV10-3 and TRBJ2-3, with 11 bases matching TRBD2. The trim removed 2 bases at V and 3 bases at J, leaving 13 bases unmatched. Per germline, CDR1 ENHRY and CDR2 SYGVKD. The CDR3 length is 19 residues.

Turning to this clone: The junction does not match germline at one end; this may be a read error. The CDR3 nucleotides are TGTACCACCAGCAGAGGAGGCAGGGGTATCACCGGGGAGCTGTTTTTT. As protein: CTTSRGGRGITGELFF. The chain has TRBV15 and TRBJ2-2; D possibly corresponds to TRBD1 (6 bases). CDR1 and CDR2 (germline): LNHNV, YYDKDF (reference sequence). This CDR3 is built from 16 residues.

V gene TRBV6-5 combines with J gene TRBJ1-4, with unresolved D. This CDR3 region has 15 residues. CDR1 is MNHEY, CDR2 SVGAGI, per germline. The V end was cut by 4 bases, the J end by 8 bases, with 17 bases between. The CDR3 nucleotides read TGTGCCAGCAGTTTAAACCAGAGGGTAGGGGAAAAACTGTTTTTT. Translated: CASSLNQRVGEKLFF.

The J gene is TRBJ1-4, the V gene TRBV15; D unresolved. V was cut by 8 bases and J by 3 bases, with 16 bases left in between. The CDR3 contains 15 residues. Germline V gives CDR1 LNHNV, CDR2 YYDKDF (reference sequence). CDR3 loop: CATGPGGWANEKLFF. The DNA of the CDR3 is TGTGCCACCGGCCCGGGAGGGTGGGCTAATGAAAAACTGTTTTTT.

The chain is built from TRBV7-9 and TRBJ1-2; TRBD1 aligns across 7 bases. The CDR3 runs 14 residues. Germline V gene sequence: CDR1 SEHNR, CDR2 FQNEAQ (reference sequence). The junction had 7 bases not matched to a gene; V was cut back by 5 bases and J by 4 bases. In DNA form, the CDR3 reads TGTGCCAGCAGCCCAGGGACAGCGAGCTATGGCTACACCTTC. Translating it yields CASSPGTASYGYTF. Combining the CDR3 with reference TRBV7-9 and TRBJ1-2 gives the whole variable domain DTGVSQNPRHKITKRGQNVTFRCDPISEHNRLYWYRQTLGQGPEFLTYFQNEAQLEKSRLLSDRFSAERPKGSFSTLEIQRTEQGDSAMYLCASSPGTASYGYTFGSGTRLTVV.

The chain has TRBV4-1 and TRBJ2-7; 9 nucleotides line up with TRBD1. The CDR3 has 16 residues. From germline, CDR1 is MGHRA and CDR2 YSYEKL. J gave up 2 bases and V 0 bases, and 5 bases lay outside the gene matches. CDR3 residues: CASSQDRGQGAYEQYF. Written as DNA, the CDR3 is TGCGCCAGCAGCCAAGATAGGGGACAGGGAGCCTACGAGCAGTACTTC.

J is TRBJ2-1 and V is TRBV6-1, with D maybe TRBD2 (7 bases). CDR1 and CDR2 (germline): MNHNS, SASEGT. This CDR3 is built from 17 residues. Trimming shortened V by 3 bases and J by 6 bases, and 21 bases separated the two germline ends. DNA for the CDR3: TGTGCCAGCAGTGACTTAAGGGGGATAGCGGGTCGCAATGAGCAGTTCTTC. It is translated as CASSDLRGIAGRNEQFF.

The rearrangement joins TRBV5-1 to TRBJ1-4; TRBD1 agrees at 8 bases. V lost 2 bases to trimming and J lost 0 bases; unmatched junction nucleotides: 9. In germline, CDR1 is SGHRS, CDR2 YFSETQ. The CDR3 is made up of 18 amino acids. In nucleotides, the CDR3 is TGCGCCAGCAGCTTTTATGGGACAGGAATTACAACTAATGAAAAACTGTTTTTT. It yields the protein CASSFYGTGITTNEKLFF.

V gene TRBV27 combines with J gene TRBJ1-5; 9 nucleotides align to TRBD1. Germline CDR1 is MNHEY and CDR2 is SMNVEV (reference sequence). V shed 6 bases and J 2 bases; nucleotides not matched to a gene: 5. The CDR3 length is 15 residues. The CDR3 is CASSFRTGGNQPQHF. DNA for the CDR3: TGTGCCAGCAGCTTCAGGACAGGGGGCAATCAGCCCCAGCATTTT.

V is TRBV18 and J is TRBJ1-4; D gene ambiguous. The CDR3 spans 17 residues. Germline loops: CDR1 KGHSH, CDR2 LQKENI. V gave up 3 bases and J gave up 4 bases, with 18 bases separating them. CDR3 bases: TGTGCCAGCTCACCCTTAGAAACCGGGCCGTATAATGAAAAACTGTTTTTT. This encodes CASSPLETGPYNEKLFF.

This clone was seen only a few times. The CDR3 spells CASSLKRHSNQPQHF. The DNA for the CDR3 is TGTGCCAGCAGCTTGAAACGGCATAGCAATCAGCCCCAGCATTTT. The V and J genes are TRBV5-8 and TRBJ1-5; no clear D gene. The CDR3 is 15 residues long. Looked up from germline, CDR1 is SGHTS and CDR2 is YDEGEE. Trimming pared 1 base from V and 0 bases from J, leaving 8 bases between.

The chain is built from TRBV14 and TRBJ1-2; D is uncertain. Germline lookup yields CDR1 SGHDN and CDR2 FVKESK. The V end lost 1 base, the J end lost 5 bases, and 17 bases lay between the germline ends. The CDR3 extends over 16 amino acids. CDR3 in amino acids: CASSQVAGGLGYGYTF. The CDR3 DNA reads TGTGCCAGCAGCCAAGTGGCGGGAGGACTCGGGTATGGCTACACCTTC. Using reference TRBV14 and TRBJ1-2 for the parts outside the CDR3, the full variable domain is EAGVTQFPSHSVIEKGQTVTLRCDPISGHDNLYWYRRVMGKEIKFLLHFVKESKQDESGMPNNRFLAERTGGTYSTLKVQPAELEDSGVYFCASSQVAGGLGYGYTFGSGTRLTVV.

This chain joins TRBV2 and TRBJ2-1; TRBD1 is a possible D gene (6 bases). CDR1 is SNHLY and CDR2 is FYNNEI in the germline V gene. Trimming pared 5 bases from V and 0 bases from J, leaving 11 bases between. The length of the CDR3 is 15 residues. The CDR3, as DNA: TGTGCCAGCAGTCCCGACAGGTACTCCTACAATGAGCAGTTCTTC. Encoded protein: CASSPDRYSYNEQFF.

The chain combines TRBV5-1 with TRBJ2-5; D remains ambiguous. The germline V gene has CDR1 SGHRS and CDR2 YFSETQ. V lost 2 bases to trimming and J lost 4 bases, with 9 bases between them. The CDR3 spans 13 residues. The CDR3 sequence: CASSFQERETQYF. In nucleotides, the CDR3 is TGCGCCAGCAGCTTTCAGGAGCGAGAGACCCAGTACTTC.

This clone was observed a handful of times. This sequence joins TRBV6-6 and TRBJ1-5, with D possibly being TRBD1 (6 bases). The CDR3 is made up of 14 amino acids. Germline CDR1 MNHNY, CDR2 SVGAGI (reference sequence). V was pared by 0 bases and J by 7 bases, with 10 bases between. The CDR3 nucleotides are TGTGCCAGCAGTTACTCTGCGGGGGCCCAGCCCCAGCATTTT. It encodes CASSYSAGAQPQHF.

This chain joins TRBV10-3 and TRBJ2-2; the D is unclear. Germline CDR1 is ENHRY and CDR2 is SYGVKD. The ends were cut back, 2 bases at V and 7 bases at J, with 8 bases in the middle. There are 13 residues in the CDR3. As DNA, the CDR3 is TGTGCCATCAGTGAGCCAACTGGCGGGGAGCTGTTTTTT. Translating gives CAISEPTGGELFF.

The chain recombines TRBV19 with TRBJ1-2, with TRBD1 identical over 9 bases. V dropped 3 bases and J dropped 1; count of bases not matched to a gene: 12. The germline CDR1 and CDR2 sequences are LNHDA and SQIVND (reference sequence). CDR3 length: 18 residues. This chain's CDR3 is CASSMVFDRGGGNYGYTF. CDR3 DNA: TGTGCCAGTAGTATGGTTTTCGACAGGGGGGGCGGTAACTATGGCTACACCTTC.